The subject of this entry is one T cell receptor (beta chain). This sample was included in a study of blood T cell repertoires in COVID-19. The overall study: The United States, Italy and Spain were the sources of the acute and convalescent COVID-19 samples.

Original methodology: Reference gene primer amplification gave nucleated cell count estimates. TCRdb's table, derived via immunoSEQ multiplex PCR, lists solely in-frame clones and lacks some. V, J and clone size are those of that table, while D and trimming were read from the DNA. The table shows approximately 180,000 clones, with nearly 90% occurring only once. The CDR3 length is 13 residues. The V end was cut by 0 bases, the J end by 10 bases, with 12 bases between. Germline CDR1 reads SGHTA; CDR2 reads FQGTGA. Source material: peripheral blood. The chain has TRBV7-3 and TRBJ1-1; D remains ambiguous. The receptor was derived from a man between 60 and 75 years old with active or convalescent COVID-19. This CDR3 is CASSLTNGGGAFF. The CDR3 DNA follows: TGTGCCAGCAGCTTAACCAATGGAGGTGGAGCTTTCTTT. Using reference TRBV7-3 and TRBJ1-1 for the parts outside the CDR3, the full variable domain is GAGVSQTPSNKVTEKGKYVELRCDPISGHTALYWYRQSLGQGPEFLIYFQGTGAADDSGLPNDRFFAVRPEGSVSTLKIQRTERGDSAVYLCASSLTNGGGAFFGQGTRLTVV.